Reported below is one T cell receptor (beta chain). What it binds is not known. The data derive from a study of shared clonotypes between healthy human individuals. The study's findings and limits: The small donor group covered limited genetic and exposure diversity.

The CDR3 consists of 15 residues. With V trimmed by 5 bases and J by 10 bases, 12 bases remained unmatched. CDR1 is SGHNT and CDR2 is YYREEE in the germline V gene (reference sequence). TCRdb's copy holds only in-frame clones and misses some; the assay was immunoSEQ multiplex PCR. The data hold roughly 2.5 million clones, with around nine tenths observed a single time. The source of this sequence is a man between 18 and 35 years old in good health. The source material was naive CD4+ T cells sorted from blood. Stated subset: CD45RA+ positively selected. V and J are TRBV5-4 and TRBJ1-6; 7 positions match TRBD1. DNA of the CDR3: TGTGCCAGCAGGGAGATACAGGGGAGTAGGTCACCCCTCCACTTT. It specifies CASREIQGSRSPLHF.